Listed below are T cell receptor beta chains from one sample, sequenced in a study of blood T cell repertoires in COVID-19. TCRdb keeps only in-frame clones here, not all; method: immunoSEQ multiplex PCR. The sample consists of 250,000 to 400,000 clones, about 91% of them appearing once. The sample comprised peripheral blood. Receptor source: a woman younger than 45 with COVID-19, enrolled during active disease. Each CDR3 is given with its conserved first and last residue. D genes are given only for firm matches. For some rows the clone size is stated as once, few or many, or as a class when expanded; others skip it.

j_gene: TRBJ1-5
v_gene: TRBV6-1
d_gene: NA
abundance: few
CDR3aa: CASSDYRASNQPQHF
CDR3nt: TGTGCCAGCAGTGATTACAGGGCCAGCAATCAGCCCCAGCATTTT

j_gene: TRBJ2-7
v_gene: TRBV3-1/TRBV3-2
d_gene: NA
abundance: NA
CDR3aa: CASSQATGPNYEQYF
CDR3nt: TGTGCCAGCAGCCAAGCGACAGGACCGAACTACGAGCAGTACTTC

j_gene: TRBJ1-2
v_gene: TRBV7-8
d_gene: TRBD1
abundance: NA
CDR3aa: CASRREIGGNYGYTF
CDR3nt: TGTGCCAGCAGGAGAGAGATAGGGGGCAACTATGGCTACACCTTC

j_gene: TRBJ2-1
v_gene: TRBV12-5
d_gene: NA
abundance: NA
CDR3aa: CASVRSFGGSYNEQFF
CDR3nt: TGTGCTAGTGTTCGAAGTTTCGGGGGCTCCTACAATGAGCAGTTCTTC

j_gene: TRBJ1-4
v_gene: TRBV29-1
d_gene: NA
abundance: NA
CDR3aa: CSVETGGEKLFF
CDR3nt: TGCAGCGTTGAGACGGGGGGCGAAAAACTGTTTTTT

j_gene: TRBJ2-5
v_gene: TRBV2
d_gene: NA
abundance: once
CDR3aa: CASSVQGSQETQYF
CDR3nt: TGTGCCAGCAGTGTCCAGGGTTCCCAAGAGACCCAGTACTTC

j_gene: TRBJ1-1
v_gene: TRBV12-3/TRBV12-4
d_gene: TRBD1
abundance: NA
CDR3aa: CASRQGRFTEAFF
CDR3nt: TGTGCCAGCCGACAGGGGAGATTCACTGAAGCTTTCTTT

j_gene: TRBJ2-2
v_gene: TRBV19
d_gene: NA
abundance: NA
CDR3aa: CASKTDGGFANTGELFF
CDR3nt: TGTGCCAGTAAAACGGACGGAGGTTTCGCGAACACCGGGGAGCTGTTTTTT

j_gene: TRBJ1-1
v_gene: TRBV19
d_gene: NA
abundance: NA
CDR3aa: CASSIRQANTEAFF
CDR3nt: TGTGCCAGTAGTATAAGACAGGCCAACACTGAAGCTTTCTTT

j_gene: TRBJ2-3
v_gene: TRBV6-1
d_gene: TRBD1
abundance: NA
CDR3aa: CASSERTGGTDTQYF
CDR3nt: TGTGCCAGCAGTGAACGGACAGGGGGCACAGATACGCAGTATTTT

j_gene: TRBJ1-5
v_gene: TRBV19
d_gene: TRBD1
abundance: NA
CDR3aa: CASTILPGQGDQPQHF
CDR3nt: TGTGCCAGTACCATCCTGCCGGGACAGGGGGATCAGCCCCAGCATTTT

j_gene: TRBJ1-5
v_gene: TRBV4-1
d_gene: TRBD1
abundance: NA
CDR3aa: CASSQDQQGGQPQHF
CDR3nt: TGCGCCAGCAGCCAAGACCAACAGGGGGGTCAGCCCCAGCATTTT

j_gene: TRBJ2-5
v_gene: TRBV2
d_gene: NA
abundance: NA
CDR3aa: CASSTWGPRETQYF
CDR3nt: TGTGCCAGCAGTACTTGGGGCCCCCGGGAGACCCAGTACTTC

j_gene: TRBJ1-4
v_gene: TRBV11-3
d_gene: NA
abundance: NA
CDR3aa: CASSLDFEEKLFF
CDR3nt: TGTGCCAGCAGCTTAGATTTTGAGGAAAAACTGTTTTTT

j_gene: TRBJ1-1
v_gene: TRBV15
d_gene: TRBD1
abundance: NA
CDR3aa: CATTMDRATEAFF
CDR3nt: TGTGCCACCACAATGGACAGGGCCACTGAAGCTTTCTTT

j_gene: TRBJ1-2
v_gene: TRBV7-2
d_gene: TRBD1
abundance: NA
CDR3aa: CATEDRTGYGYTF
CDR3nt: TGTGCCACCGAGGACAGGACCGGCTATGGCTACACCTTC

j_gene: TRBJ2-2
v_gene: TRBV28
d_gene: TRBD2
abundance: many
CDR3aa: CASSPPGLGDTGELFF
CDR3nt: TGTGCCAGCAGTCCCCCCGGACTAGGGGACACCGGGGAGCTGTTTTTT

j_gene: TRBJ1-6
v_gene: TRBV2
d_gene: TRBD1
abundance: NA
CDR3aa: CASSETGSDSPLHF
CDR3nt: TGTGCCAGCAGTGAGACAGGGAGTGATTCACCCCTCCACTTT

j_gene: TRBJ2-1
v_gene: TRBV3-1/TRBV3-2
d_gene: NA
abundance: NA
CDR3aa: CASSQVGGNEQFF
CDR3nt: TGTGCCAGCAGCCAAGTTGGGGGGAATGAGCAGTTCTTC

j_gene: TRBJ2-5
v_gene: TRBV7-7
d_gene: TRBD1
abundance: NA
CDR3aa: CASRPGGLSGETQYF
CDR3nt: TGTGCTAGCAGACCAGGGGGCTTATCGGGAGAGACCCAGTACTTC

j_gene: TRBJ1-2
v_gene: TRBV24-1
d_gene: NA
abundance: NA
CDR3aa: CATSDPTRGTLYGYTF
CDR3nt: TGTGCCACCAGTGATCCGACGCGGGGCACCCTCTATGGCTACACCTTC

j_gene: TRBJ2-1
v_gene: TRBV14
d_gene: NA
abundance: NA
CDR3aa: CASSLSVEQFF
CDR3nt: TGTGCCAGCAGCCTTTCAGTGGAGCAGTTCTTC

j_gene: TRBJ1-1
v_gene: TRBV29-1
d_gene: NA
abundance: NA
CDR3aa: CSVSILNTEAFF
CDR3nt: TGCAGCGTATCCATTCTGAACACTGAAGCTTTCTTT

j_gene: TRBJ1-5
v_gene: TRBV5-5
d_gene: NA
abundance: NA
CDR3aa: CASRSSWGGNQPQHF
CDR3nt: TGTGCCAGCAGATCAAGTTGGGGAGGTAATCAGCCCCAGCATTTT

j_gene: TRBJ2-2
v_gene: TRBV6-6
d_gene: NA
abundance: NA
CDR3aa: CASSSGGRTGELFF
CDR3nt: TGTGCCAGCAGTTCGGGGGGCCGAACCGGGGAGCTGTTTTTT

j_gene: TRBJ2-3
v_gene: TRBV2
d_gene: TRBD1
abundance: NA
CDR3aa: CASSDPPGQGGADTQYF
CDR3nt: TGTGCCAGCAGCGACCCGCCGGGACAGGGGGGGGCAGATACGCAGTATTTT

j_gene: TRBJ1-2
v_gene: TRBV24-1
d_gene: TRBD1
abundance: NA
CDR3aa: CATSDSGTGKSYGYTF
CDR3nt: TGTGCCACCAGTGATTCCGGGACAGGGAAGTCTTATGGCTACACCTTC

j_gene: TRBJ1-1
v_gene: TRBV5-1
d_gene: TRBD1
abundance: NA
CDR3aa: CASSITGTGVVGAFF
CDR3nt: TGCGCCAGCAGCATAACCGGGACAGGGGTCGTGGGAGCTTTCTTT

j_gene: TRBJ1-1
v_gene: TRBV29-1
d_gene: TRBD1
abundance: NA
CDR3aa: CSVAPFADRGAFF
CDR3nt: TGCAGCGTCGCACCATTCGCGGACAGGGGAGCTTTCTTT

j_gene: TRBJ1-6
v_gene: TRBV14
d_gene: NA
abundance: few
CDR3aa: CASSQPGVLNSPLHF
CDR3nt: TGTGCCAGCAGCCAACCCGGGGTCCTTAATTCACCCCTCCACTTT

j_gene: TRBJ1-5
v_gene: TRBV19
d_gene: NA
abundance: few
CDR3aa: CASTQRGEPQHF
CDR3nt: TGTGCCAGTACCCAGCGGGGGGAGCCCCAGCATTTT

j_gene: TRBJ1-1
v_gene: TRBV19
d_gene: NA
abundance: NA
CDR3aa: CASEGNTEAFF
CDR3nt: TGTGCCAGCGAGGGAAACACTGAAGCTTTCTTT

j_gene: TRBJ1-6
v_gene: TRBV3-1/TRBV3-2
d_gene: NA
abundance: NA
CDR3aa: CASSLARGSLHF
CDR3nt: TGTGCCAGCAGCCTCGCCCGGGGGTCCCTCCACTTT

j_gene: TRBJ1-6
v_gene: TRBV13
d_gene: TRBD1
abundance: NA
CDR3aa: CASSHRGPGATNSPLHF
CDR3nt: TGTGCCAGCAGCCATAGGGGGCCAGGAGCTACTAATTCACCCCTCCACTTT

j_gene: TRBJ1-2
v_gene: TRBV9
d_gene: TRBD1
abundance: NA
CDR3aa: CASSAAADREMTNYGYTF
CDR3nt: TGTGCCAGCAGCGCAGCCGCCGACAGGGAGATGACTAACTATGGCTACACCTTC

j_gene: TRBJ2-5
v_gene: TRBV3-1/TRBV3-2
d_gene: NA
abundance: NA
CDR3aa: CASSQDANSQETQYF
CDR3nt: TGTGCCAGCAGCCAAGATGCGAACTCTCAAGAGACCCAGTACTTC

j_gene: TRBJ1-6
v_gene: TRBV27
d_gene: NA
abundance: NA
CDR3aa: CASSSLGGPLHF
CDR3nt: TGTGCCAGCAGCTCGCTAGGGGGACCCCTCCACTTT

j_gene: TRBJ2-3
v_gene: TRBV21-1
d_gene: NA
abundance: once
CDR3aa: CASGGLRTDTQYF
CDR3nt: TGTGCCAGCGGCGGCCTCCGCACAGATACGCAGTATTTT

j_gene: TRBJ1-5
v_gene: TRBV27
d_gene: NA
abundance: NA
CDR3aa: CASSLSGLGASQPQHF
CDR3nt: TGTGCCAGCAGTTTATCGGGTCTGGGGGCCAGTCAGCCCCAGCATTTT

j_gene: TRBJ2-5
v_gene: TRBV2
d_gene: NA
abundance: NA
CDR3aa: CASSPMRAQYF
CDR3nt: TGTGCCAGCAGCCCTATGAGGGCCCAGTACTTC

j_gene: TRBJ1-6
v_gene: TRBV27
d_gene: TRBD1
abundance: NA
CDR3aa: CASSLRGLGSPLHF
CDR3nt: TGTGCCAGCAGTTTAAGGGGGCTGGGTTCACCCCTCCACTTT

j_gene: TRBJ2-2
v_gene: TRBV13
d_gene: NA
abundance: NA
CDR3aa: CASSLSRLKGAGELFF
CDR3nt: TGTGCCAGCAGCTTATCTAGGTTGAAGGGGGCCGGGGAGCTGTTTTTT

j_gene: TRBJ2-1
v_gene: TRBV7-8
d_gene: NA
abundance: NA
CDR3aa: CASSLVVRVDNEQFF
CDR3nt: TGTGCCAGCAGCTTAGTGGTCAGGGTGGACAATGAGCAGTTCTTC

j_gene: TRBJ2-1
v_gene: TRBV12-5
d_gene: NA
abundance: NA
CDR3aa: CASGDTSYNEQFF
CDR3nt: TGTGCTAGTGGTGATACTAGTTACAATGAGCAGTTCTTC

j_gene: TRBJ2-5
v_gene: TRBV2
d_gene: NA
abundance: NA
CDR3aa: CASSEGGVSQETQYF
CDR3nt: TGTGCCAGCAGTGAAGGGGGGGTTTCCCAAGAGACCCAGTACTTC

j_gene: TRBJ2-3
v_gene: TRBV2
d_gene: TRBD2
abundance: NA
CDR3aa: CASALSGGLTDTQYF
CDR3nt: TGTGCCAGCGCACTGAGCGGGGGCCTCACAGATACGCAGTATTTT

j_gene: TRBJ2-1
v_gene: TRBV2
d_gene: NA
abundance: NA
CDR3aa: CASSEERSSYNEQFF
CDR3nt: TGTGCCAGCAGTGAAGAGAGGAGCTCCTACAATGAGCAGTTCTTC

j_gene: TRBJ2-5
v_gene: TRBV5-1
d_gene: TRBD2
abundance: NA
CDR3aa: CASSFGASGEETQYF
CDR3nt: TGCGCCAGCAGCTTCGGTGCTAGCGGGGAAGAGACCCAGTACTTC

j_gene: TRBJ1-5
v_gene: TRBV30
d_gene: NA
abundance: few
CDR3aa: CAWRSRGSSNQPQHF
CDR3nt: TGTGCCTGGAGGTCACGGGGTTCGAGCAATCAGCCCCAGCATTTT

j_gene: TRBJ1-1
v_gene: TRBV18
d_gene: TRBD1
abundance: NA
CDR3aa: CASSPGTGGVNTEAFF
CDR3nt: TGTGCCAGCTCACCCGGGACAGGGGGAGTGAACACTGAAGCTTTCTTT

j_gene: TRBJ2-7
v_gene: TRBV18
d_gene: TRBD2
abundance: NA
CDR3aa: CASSPPEGGGYEQYF
CDR3nt: TGTGCCAGCTCACCACCAGAAGGCGGGGGCTACGAGCAGTACTTC

j_gene: TRBJ1-2
v_gene: TRBV27
d_gene: TRBD1
abundance: NA
CDR3aa: CASRGGDRVHYGYTF
CDR3nt: TGTGCCAGCAGGGGGGGTGACAGGGTGCACTATGGCTACACCTTC

j_gene: TRBJ1-2
v_gene: TRBV27
d_gene: NA
abundance: NA
CDR3aa: CASSPTGIHYGYTF
CDR3nt: TGTGCCAGCAGCCCCACGGGGATACACTATGGCTACACCTTC

j_gene: TRBJ1-4
v_gene: TRBV5-1
d_gene: TRBD1
abundance: NA
CDR3aa: CASSPTGGFNEKLFF
CDR3nt: TGCGCCAGCAGCCCCACAGGGGGCTTCAATGAAAAACTGTTTTTT